This T cell receptor (beta chain) was sequenced in a study of human T cells and chemical hapten exposure. This clonotype was detected only a few times. What it binds is unknown. Trimming removed 0 bases at V and 6 bases at J, with 9 bases between. Germline CDR1 reads SGDLS; CDR2 reads YYNGEE. The CDR3 length is 14 residues. Study-level points and caveats: Compared with pre-sensitization or healthy control sets, expanded TCRs clustered more.

Unique molecular identifiers were attached to individual cDNA molecules within the library. In the original workflow: Between roughly 20,000 and 700,000 TCRs appeared in each sample, and the median stood at approximately 100,000. TCRdb used MiXCR to reprocess the RACE reads, holding one entry per CDR3 protein. Here the V and J calls rest on TCRdb's processing, not on the authors' analysis. The sample carries about 340,000 distinct CDR3 sequences, roughly 6.9% recorded once. As to time point: patch test 1, 2 weeks after DPC sensitization. Described treatment: therapeutic diphenylcyclopropenone sensitization with weekly scalp DPC.

V is TRBV9 and J is TRBJ2-2, with D possibly being TRBD2 (6 bases). This sequence originates from a woman under 30 with alopecia areata. Some clones in this sample may be carry-over from other donors' samples. The material sequenced was whole blood, taken in connection with sensitization to the hapten diphenylcyclopropenone (DPC). This CDR3 is CASSVGWGAGELFF. CDR3 nucleotide sequence: TGTGCCAGCAGCGTAGGATGGGGGGCCGGGGAGCTGTTTTTT.